These T cell receptor beta chains were read from a single sample in a study of shared clonotypes between healthy human individuals. The method was immunoSEQ multiplex PCR; TCRdb's version includes in-frame clones alone and lacks a portion of them. The profile shows around 2.1 million clones, 85% to 95% of them singletons. The sequencing input was naive CD8+ T cells from PBMCs. The receptors derive from a man between 18 and 35 years old in good health. Some clones in this sample may be carry-over from other donors' samples. Each CDR3 is given with its conserved first and last residue. The order of the fields is CDR3 protein, clone size, J gene, V gene. Size values are once, few and many counts, or a class for expanded clones, and some rows have none.

CDR3: CASSLEALRTDTQYF; size: NA; J: TRBJ2-3; V: TRBV7-9
CDR3: CASSEGWGNGELFF; size: once; J: TRBJ2-2; V: TRBV6-1
CDR3: CASSSGRKTDTQYF; size: NA; J: TRBJ2-3; V: TRBV13
CDR3: CASNRWGYSNQPQHF; size: NA; J: TRBJ1-5; V: TRBV11-1
CDR3: CASSPIRTGNTEAFF; size: NA; J: TRBJ1-1; V: TRBV5-1
CDR3: CASRIAGGFSNEQFF; size: NA; J: TRBJ2-1; V: TRBV5-6
CDR3: CASSQDSDTEAFF; size: few; J: TRBJ1-1; V: TRBV4-1
CDR3: CASRTGGQPQHF; size: NA; J: TRBJ1-5; V: TRBV19
CDR3: CSVEDPGLSWETQYF; size: NA; J: TRBJ2-5; V: TRBV29-1
CDR3: CASGRLGQGHEKLFF; size: NA; J: TRBJ1-4; V: TRBV27
CDR3: CASSQVLGTGETQYF; size: NA; J: TRBJ2-5; V: TRBV4-3
CDR3: CASSWTVDTYEQYF; size: NA; J: TRBJ2-7; V: TRBV27
CDR3: CASKGFWYGYTF; size: NA; J: TRBJ1-2; V: TRBV10-1
CDR3: CASSLLGGETQYF; size: NA; J: TRBJ2-5; V: TRBV27
CDR3: CASTPSTGTYNEQFF; size: NA; J: TRBJ2-1; V: TRBV7-2
CDR3: CSVWTGSTSYEQYF; size: NA; J: TRBJ2-7; V: TRBV29-1
CDR3: CASSVDRGGDSGANVLTF; size: NA; J: TRBJ2-6; V: TRBV9
CDR3: CASSLKGPPDTQYF; size: NA; J: TRBJ2-3; V: TRBV9
CDR3: CASSPVRDGQDRNTIYF; size: NA; J: TRBJ1-3; V: TRBV5-6
CDR3: CASSLRGPGELFF; size: NA; J: TRBJ2-2; V: TRBV27
CDR3: CASSSRDSLNQPQHF; size: NA; J: TRBJ1-5; V: TRBV7-8
CDR3: CASSPGHEVGSYNEQFF; size: NA; J: TRBJ2-1; V: TRBV18
CDR3: CASSSRASSSGNEQFF; size: NA; J: TRBJ2-1; V: TRBV11-3
CDR3: CASSPRVGDGYTF; size: few; J: TRBJ1-2; V: TRBV7-2
CDR3: CASRTGGSSNQPQHF; size: NA; J: TRBJ1-5; V: TRBV10-2
CDR3: CASRMVGGLGTEAFF; size: NA; J: TRBJ1-1; V: TRBV25-1
CDR3: CASSLEGRPVEAFF; size: NA; J: TRBJ1-1; V: TRBV5-6
CDR3: CASTHGGEQYF; size: NA; J: TRBJ2-7; V: TRBV6-6
CDR3: CASSQSVGYMASYEQYF; size: NA; J: TRBJ2-7; V: TRBV4-3
CDR3: CASSDQGGGLSNQPQHF; size: NA; J: TRBJ1-5; V: TRBV7-9
CDR3: CASGIAGVVETQYF; size: once; J: TRBJ2-5; V: TRBV13
CDR3: CASRAGGGPGNEQFF; size: NA; J: TRBJ2-1; V: TRBV2
CDR3: CSVSTSGSASTGELFF; size: once; J: TRBJ2-2; V: TRBV29-1
CDR3: CASSVDQGYSGNTIYF; size: NA; J: TRBJ1-3; V: TRBV9
CDR3: CASSLDGGDNYGYTF; size: NA; J: TRBJ1-2; V: TRBV7-9
CDR3: CASSKGTGSYEQYF; size: NA; J: TRBJ2-7; V: TRBV27
CDR3: CASSTGGADEQYF; size: NA; J: TRBJ2-7; V: TRBV6-6
CDR3: CASSLRGTSGILTPTDTQYF; size: once; J: TRBJ2-3; V: TRBV7-3
CDR3: CSVERDRPYEQYF; size: once; J: TRBJ2-7; V: TRBV29-1
CDR3: CASSFPAPSYNEQFF; size: once; J: TRBJ2-1; V: TRBV5-4